This TCR beta chain was retrieved from a study of Graves' ophthalmopathy and Graves' hyperthyroidism. Investigators amplified TCR beta CDR3 regions from RNA transcripts. HTBI primers served in a first-round RT-PCR, which a second-round multiplex PCR followed. TCRdb analysed the multiplex PCR reads with MiXCR anew, one entry per CDR3 protein. The sample holds 500,000 to 600,000 distinct CDR3 sequences, about 35% seen once. The germline V gene encodes CDR1 SNHLY and CDR2 FYNNEI. The ends were cut back, 5 bases at V and 3 bases at J, with 29 bases in the middle. The CDR3 runs to 19 residues. This sequence joins TRBV2 and TRBJ2-7; D perhaps matches TRBD1 (6 bases). Sequencing was performed on peripheral blood or thyroid tissue (not recorded which). This clonotype originated in an adult man with Graves' hyperthyroidism. CDR3 DNA: TGTGCCAGCAGTCCCCCGCCGGTCCGGACAGATACGCTCGGCTACGAGCAGTACTTC. As protein: CASSPPPVRTDTLGYEQYF.